The 20 T cell receptor beta chains listed next were all sequenced from one sample in a study of low-dose radiotherapy and immunotherapy resistance in tumors. Time point noted: after trial treatment. Specified treatment: LDRT plus nivolumab, ipilimumab, low-dose cyclophosphamide and aspirin (RACIN trial). Primers used for first-strand cDNA, a TRAV- and TRBV-specific set, covered both alpha and beta chains. With a V-primer adapter and a constant-region primer, TCRs were amplified for roughly 18 PCR cycles. TCRdb reprocessed the reads via MiXCR and lists one record per CDR3 protein. Among roughly 100,000 distinct CDR3 sequences listed, around 21% were seen once. Sequencing used PBMCs, obtained after low-dose radiotherapy plus immunotherapy. The receptors shown here come from a male donor with prostate cancer.

This clonotype was seen a few times. V usage is TRBV20-1 and J usage is TRBJ2-3; 12 nucleotides align to TRBD2. The J segment lost 2 bases and the V segment lost 5 bases, leaving 20 bases of the junction unmatched. Germline values: CDR1 DFQATT, CDR2 SNEGSKA (reference sequence). This CDR3 has 20 residues. The CDR3 nucleotides read TGCAGTGCTTTGGGGCGAACAGGGGTGACTAGCGGGGGAGCCACAGATACGCAGTATTTT. It encodes CSALGRTGVTSGGATDTQYF.

In its sample, this clonotype was seen once. This rearrangement joins TRBV5-1 to TRBJ2-5, with 8 bases matching TRBD1. The CDR3 has 18 residues. Trimming took 4 bases from V and 0 from J; bases not matched to a gene: 14. The germline V gene has CDR1 SGHRS and CDR2 YFSETQ. CDR3 bases: TGCGCCAGCAGCCCCGGACAGGGTGGTTCTTCAAACCAAGAGACCCAGTACTTC. Encoded protein: CASSPGQGGSSNQETQYF. Drawing the rest from reference TRBV5-1 and TRBJ2-5, the complete variable domain is KAGVTQTPRYLIKTRGQQVTLSCSPISGHRSVSWYQQTPGQGLQFLFEYFSETQRNKGNFPGRFSGRQFSNSRSEMNVSTLELGDSALYLCASSPGQGGSSNQETQYFGPGTRLLVL.

This clonotype was counted ten times or more. The chain employs TRBV6-2 or TRBV6-3 and TRBJ1-2, with D tentatively TRBD1 (5 bases). The ends were cut back, 8 bases at V and 3 bases at J, with 7 bases in the middle. CDR1 is MNHEY and CDR2 is SVGEGT in the germline V gene. The length of the CDR3 is 11 residues. CDR3: CASRRDYGYTF. The CDR3 DNA follows: TGTGCCAGCCGCAGGGACTATGGCTACACCTTC.

In its sample, this clonotype was seen many times. At one end, the junction sequence differs from germline, possibly due to a read error. V gene TRBV29-1 combines with J gene TRBJ1-5, with TRBD1 as a possible D gene (6 bases). Germline lookup yields CDR1 SQVTM and CDR2 ANQGSEA. The CDR3 has 11 amino acids. The CDR3 coding sequence is TGCAGCGTTGAAGATCTCGGGGGCCGGTATTTT. It codes for CSVEDLGGRYF. The full variable domain, with the rest looked up from reference TRBV29-1 and TRBJ1-5, is SAVISQKPSRDICQRGTSLTIQCQVDSQVTMMFWYRQQPGQSLTLIATANQGSEATYESGFVIDKFPISRPNLTFSTLTVSNMSPEDSSIYLCSVEDLGGRYFGDGTRLSIL.

In this sample, this clonotype turned up many times. This rearrangement joins TRBV5-1 to TRBJ2-6; TRBD1 is a possible D gene (5 bases). V lost 6 bases to trimming and J lost 0 bases, with 13 bases between them. In germline, CDR1 is SGHRS, CDR2 YFSETQ. The CDR3 contains 16 residues. The CDR3 DNA follows: TGCGCCAGCAACCCCAGGGCCGCCTCTGGGGCCAACGTCCTGACTTTC. Translation gives CASNPRAASGANVLTF.

This clonotype was counted a single time. This may be a read error, as it is one base from a much larger clone. V usage is TRBV19 and J usage is TRBJ2-5, with 10 bases matching TRBD2. The CDR3 runs to 15 residues. After removal of 5 bases from V and 11 bases from J, the junction contained 14 bases not matched to a gene. Germline CDR1 reads LNHDA; CDR2 reads SQIVND (reference sequence). In DNA form, the CDR3 reads TGTGCCAGTAGTCCCGGGATAGCGGGGGGCCCAGAGCAGTACTTC. Protein sequence: CASSPGIAGGPEQYF.

This clonotype was observed many times. The gene calls are TRBV27 and TRBJ1-5; D not resolved. Germline V gene data show CDR1 as MNHEY and CDR2 as SMNVEV (reference sequence). V was cut by 0 bases and J by 5 bases, with 5 bases left in between. The CDR3 has 13 amino acids. CDR3 loop: CASSLSNYQPQHF. CDR3 nucleotide sequence: TGTGCCAGCAGTTTATCCAATTATCAGCCCCAGCATTTT.

This clonotype was counted ten times or more. J is TRBJ2-7 and V is TRBV3-1; D remains unclear. This CDR3 region has 16 residues. Germline V CDR1 and CDR2: LGHDT, YNNKEL (reference sequence). V dropped 1 base and J dropped 4 bases, with 17 bases sitting between them. The DNA for the CDR3 is TGTGCCAGCAGCCAAGCGGCCTCAACGCCGGTTTACGAGCAGTACTTC. Amino acids: CASSQAASTPVYEQYF.

The table lists this clonotype with many counts. This chain joins TRBV20-1 and TRBJ1-3; a weak D match, TRBD1 (5 bases). V lost 0 bases, J lost 0 bases, and 12 bases lay in between. This CDR3 is built from 16 residues. Germline V gives CDR1 DFQATT, CDR2 SNEGSKA (reference sequence). The CDR3 nucleotides are TGCAGTGCTAGAGATGGGGACGTATACTCTGGAAACACCATATATTTT. It specifies CSARDGDVYSGNTIYF.

This clonotype was recorded many times. The chain has TRBV5-1 and TRBJ2-3, with D maybe TRBD1 (5 bases). The CDR3 is made up of 14 amino acids. Trimming shortened V by 3 bases and J by 4 bases, and 12 bases separated the two germline ends. Germline lookup yields CDR1 SGHRS and CDR2 YFSETQ. CDR3 protein: CASSSFRVADTQYF. The CDR3 nucleotides are TGCGCCAGCAGCTCCTTCAGGGTTGCAGATACGCAGTATTTT.

This clonotype is termed medium-sized. Germline and junction disagree at one end, which may indicate a read error. V is TRBV29-1 and J is TRBJ2-1, with 9 bases lining up with TRBD1. This CDR3 is built from 11 residues. The germline CDR1 and CDR2 sequences are SQVTM and ANQGSEA. CDR3 loop: CSVDPGTGRLF. DNA for the CDR3: TGCAGCGTTGACCCCGGGACAGGGAGGCTCTTC.

This clonotype was picked up many times. J is TRBJ2-1 and V is TRBV5-1; 10 positions agree with TRBD2. In germline, CDR1 is SGHRS, CDR2 YFSETQ. The trim removed 0 bases at V and 5 bases at J, leaving 11 bases unmatched. The CDR3 covers 18 residues. The CDR3 DNA follows: TGCGCCAGCAGCTTGGTACCCGCAGCGGGGGGGACCCACAATGAGCAGTTCTTC. Residues: CASSLVPAAGGTHNEQFF.

This clonotype has ten or more counts. CDR3 sequence: CASSQTGMSQYF. CDR3 sequence (DNA): TGTGCCAGCAGCCAGACAGGGATGAGCCAGTACTTC. V is TRBV7-9 and J is TRBJ2-5; 7 bases match TRBD1. Germline trimming cut 5 bases from V and 10 bases from J; bases unmatched to any gene: 7. In germline, CDR1 is SEHNR, CDR2 FQNEAQ (reference sequence). The CDR3 runs 12 residues.

The genes are TRBV5-3 and TRBJ2-1; the match to TRBD2 covers 11 bases. TRBV5-3 is filed as an ORF, its function uncertain. The CDR3 consists of 16 residues. V trimming: 8 bases; J trimming: 2 bases; junction bases outside the gene matches: 9. Here the CDR3 reads CASSILAGGPYNEQFF. CDR3 in DNA: TGTGCCAGCAGCATATTAGCGGGGGGGCCCTACAATGAGCAGTTCTTC.

The rearrangement links TRBV28 to TRBJ2-5, with a possible D match to TRBD2 (5 bases). This CDR3 region has 16 residues. V lost 7 bases to trimming and J lost 5 bases, with 23 bases between them. The germline CDR1 and CDR2 sequences are MDHEN and SYDVKM. The CDR3 is CASIPLRAGGWETQYF. CDR3 DNA: TGTGCCAGCATCCCTCTGCGGGCTGGTGGATGGGAGACCCAGTACTTC.

In this sample, this clonotype turned up many times. The genes are TRBV2 and TRBJ1-1; 7 bases line up with TRBD1. J gave up 5 bases and V 7 bases, and 7 bases lay outside the gene matches. The CDR3 spans 13 residues. CDR1 and CDR2 (germline): SNHLY, FYNNEI. In nucleotides, the CDR3 is TGTGCCAGCACCCAGGGGGAGGGGACTGAAGCTTTCTTT. Its translation is CASTQGEGTEAFF.

Comment on this clonotype: This may arise from a read error, as a much more abundant clone is one base away. The chain links TRBV6-5 to TRBJ2-7; TRBD2 matches 11 bases. The V and J ends lost 6 bases and 3 bases, in that order; junction bases with no gene match: 7. Germline V gives CDR1 MNHEY, CDR2 SVGAGI. This CDR3 contains 15 residues. The CDR3 DNA reads as TGTGCCAGCAGCACTAGCGGGGGCCGCATCTACGAGCAGTACTTC. It yields the protein CASSTSGGRIYEQYF.

This clonotype was detected many times. The chain carries TRBV6-5 and TRBJ2-4; 7 positions match TRBD2. Germline V gives CDR1 MNHEY, CDR2 SVGAGI. V lost 3 bases, J lost 10 bases, and 3 bases stayed unmatched. The CDR3 is 12 amino acids. This CDR3 reads CASSYKGGIQYF. CDR3 in DNA: TGTGCCAGCAGTTATAAGGGAGGGATTCAGTACTTC.

The table lists this clonotype with many counts. This chain joins TRBV29-1 and TRBJ2-7; D is tentatively TRBD1 or TRBD2 (6 bases each). V was clipped by 3 bases and J by 9 bases, with 15 bases between them. CDR1 and CDR2 from the germline V gene are SQVTM and ANQGSEA. This CDR3 contains 12 residues. The CDR3 DNA reads TGCAGCGTTGAGGGGGGCTACGGCGGGCAGTACTTC. Amino acids: CSVEGGYGGQYF.

The chain uses TRBV11-3 and TRBJ2-1, with unresolved D. CDR3 length: 13 amino acids. Trimming removed 5 bases from V and 6 bases from J, with 11 bases in between. CDR1 is SGHNT, CDR2 YENEEA, per germline. The CDR3 sequence is CASSPTLGNEQFF. CDR3 sequence (DNA): TGTGCCAGCAGCCCCACTCTTGGCAATGAGCAGTTCTTC.